These T cell receptor beta chains were read from a single sample in a study of CD8+ T cells in alopecia areata. Some clones are missing from TCRdb's copy, which holds only in-frame ones; the method was immunoSEQ multiplex PCR. The data hold about 110,000 clones, with 45% to 60% observed a single time. Input material: NKG2D-low CD8+ T cells sorted from blood. Receptors were obtained from a human donor with alopecia areata. Both conserved end residues are trimmed from each CDR3. Each record gives: CDR3 protein, J gene, V gene.

CDR3aa: ASTPTNHREDEQY; j_gene: TRBJ2-7; v_gene: TRBV4-1
CDR3aa: SVEADTQY; j_gene: TRBJ2-3; v_gene: TRBV29-1
CDR3aa: ASSSQGATEAF; j_gene: TRBJ1-1; v_gene: TRBV19
CDR3aa: ASRNGPTGDEQF; j_gene: TRBJ2-1; v_gene: TRBV28
CDR3aa: ASSQEIGQRGLYNEQF; j_gene: TRBJ2-1; v_gene: TRBV4-1
CDR3aa: ASSDTQYYNEQF; j_gene: TRBJ2-1; v_gene: TRBV6-1
CDR3aa: ATVMDRDYEQY; j_gene: TRBJ2-7; v_gene: TRBV2
CDR3aa: ASSWGSDTQY; j_gene: TRBJ2-3; v_gene: TRBV5-4
CDR3aa: ASSESQGESYEQY; j_gene: TRBJ2-7; v_gene: TRBV7-9
CDR3aa: SVEWAGPSYEQY; j_gene: TRBJ2-7; v_gene: TRBV29-1
CDR3aa: ASGQGTNQPQH; j_gene: TRBJ1-5; v_gene: TRBV27
CDR3aa: ASSPAPGTDTQY; j_gene: TRBJ2-3; v_gene: TRBV7-6
CDR3aa: ASSQRVSGRGYNEQF; j_gene: TRBJ2-1; v_gene: TRBV28
CDR3aa: ASSFVTGEAF; j_gene: TRBJ1-1; v_gene: TRBV6-5
CDR3aa: ASRGEWEVSEAF; j_gene: TRBJ1-1; v_gene: TRBV7-9
CDR3aa: ASGYNEQF; j_gene: TRBJ2-1; v_gene: TRBV6-5
CDR3aa: ASFGQDTGELF; j_gene: TRBJ2-2; v_gene: TRBV2
CDR3aa: ASSFQNTGELF; j_gene: TRBJ2-2; v_gene: TRBV28
CDR3aa: ASSLLGQGRNEQF; j_gene: TRBJ2-1; v_gene: TRBV7-9
CDR3aa: ASCLGLAVTYNEQF; j_gene: TRBJ2-1; v_gene: TRBV28
CDR3aa: AWSDTGGPDEQF; j_gene: TRBJ2-1; v_gene: TRBV30
CDR3aa: ASSERVRNEQF; j_gene: TRBJ2-1; v_gene: TRBV6-5
CDR3aa: ASSTWTSGVPNEQF; j_gene: TRBJ2-1; v_gene: TRBV7-9
CDR3aa: AISESTGNPYEQY; j_gene: TRBJ2-7; v_gene: TRBV10-3
CDR3aa: AWSGNHYSNQPQH; j_gene: TRBJ1-5; v_gene: TRBV30
CDR3aa: ASSPPGLQETQY; j_gene: TRBJ2-5; v_gene: TRBV6-7
CDR3aa: ASSFGRGRGNQPQH; j_gene: TRBJ1-5; v_gene: TRBV27
CDR3aa: SARYSDGYT; j_gene: TRBJ1-2; v_gene: TRBV20-1
CDR3aa: ASSHRGREAPEAF; j_gene: TRBJ1-1; v_gene: TRBV6-5
CDR3aa: ASSFGATAGYEQY; j_gene: TRBJ2-7; v_gene: TRBV11-2
CDR3aa: ASSQDGSAFLEAF; j_gene: TRBJ1-1; v_gene: TRBV4-1
CDR3aa: ASSTGQGVTGELF; j_gene: TRBJ2-2; v_gene: TRBV7-6
CDR3aa: ASSSGDRNNEQF; j_gene: TRBJ2-1; v_gene: TRBV7-9
CDR3aa: ASSLGLPYEQY; j_gene: TRBJ2-7; v_gene: TRBV27
CDR3aa: ASSTGGGTDTYEQY; j_gene: TRBJ2-7; v_gene: TRBV19
CDR3aa: SVSGLAAETYNEQF; j_gene: TRBJ2-1; v_gene: TRBV29-1
CDR3aa: ASSRGRLDYEQY; j_gene: TRBJ2-7; v_gene: TRBV13
CDR3aa: ASSAGGGGTDTQY; j_gene: TRBJ2-3; v_gene: TRBV5-1
CDR3aa: SVSGIVEAF; j_gene: TRBJ1-1; v_gene: TRBV29-1
CDR3aa: ASRELFVPQNTEAF; j_gene: TRBJ1-1; v_gene: TRBV2
CDR3aa: ASSQAYGYT; j_gene: TRBJ1-2; v_gene: TRBV28
CDR3aa: ASSLDRALPNISETQY; j_gene: TRBJ2-5; v_gene: TRBV28
CDR3aa: ASSLGVSGTGVEKLF; j_gene: TRBJ1-4; v_gene: TRBV5-1
CDR3aa: SVEDSRGVNYGYT; j_gene: TRBJ1-2; v_gene: TRBV29-1
CDR3aa: ASSSTTVHYEQY; j_gene: TRBJ2-7; v_gene: TRBV6-5
CDR3aa: ASAGGDEQY; j_gene: TRBJ2-7; v_gene: TRBV5-1
CDR3aa: ASSEAGGGETQY; j_gene: TRBJ2-5; v_gene: TRBV6-1
CDR3aa: ASREMMSEGPPGQETQY; j_gene: TRBJ2-5; v_gene: TRBV19
CDR3aa: ASSVDDTDTQY; j_gene: TRBJ2-3; v_gene: TRBV9
CDR3aa: SVEGLAGVSYNEQF; j_gene: TRBJ2-1; v_gene: TRBV29-1